The next 8 T cell receptor beta chains were all read from a single sample in a study of vaccination effects on CD4 cells after COVID-19. The protocol was immunoSEQ multiplex PCR, while the TCRdb copy is restricted to in-frame clones and leaves out a portion. The table has 70,000 or so clones, roughly 74% seen once. ViraFEST expansion of antigen-specific CD4+ T cells with viral peptide pools preceded sequencing. Researchers isolated CD4+ T cells once 9 to 11 days of culture had elapsed. Vaccinated recipients, who were negative for nucleocapsid antibodies, had no history of SARS-CoV-2 infection. Antigens for these TCRs are unknown. The sample was CD4+ T cells from PBMCs cultured with HCoV-NL63 spike peptides, taken before COVID-19 vaccination. These receptors all stem from a human donor who received a COVID-19 vaccine.

The rearrangement links TRBV9 to TRBJ2-5, with D tentatively TRBD1 or TRBD2 (6 bases each). This CDR3 is 16 amino acids long. V was clipped by 3 bases and J by 0 bases, with 15 bases between them. Germline V lookup: CDR1 SGDLS, CDR2 YYNGEE. The CDR3 DNA reads as TGTGCCAGCAGCGCCCCAAGGGGGGACCACCAAGAGACCCAGTACTTC. Amino acids: CASSAPRGDHQETQYF. Full variable domain (remainder filled in from reference TRBV9 and TRBJ2-5): DSGVTQTPKHLITATGQRVTLRCSPRSGDLSVYWYQQSLDQGLQFLIQYYNGEERAKGNILERFSAQQFPDLHSELNLSSLELGDSALYFCASSAPRGDHQETQYFGPGTRLLVL.

This chain uses TRBV28 with TRBJ1-5, with 7 nucleotides matching TRBD1. The CDR3 spans 14 residues. The junction had 2 bases not matched to a gene; V was cut back by 1 base and J by 5 bases. The V gene's germline CDR1 is MDHEN and CDR2 SYDVKM. CDR3 residues: CASSLLGGYQPQHF. The CDR3 DNA reads as TGTGCCAGCAGTTTATTAGGGGGCTATCAGCCCCAGCATTTT.

The genes are TRBV6-2 or TRBV6-3 and TRBJ2-1, with TRBD1 identical over 11 bases. Germline V gives CDR1 MNHEY, CDR2 SVGEGT. V lost 2 bases and J lost 4; bases outside the gene matches: 7. CDR3 length: 17 residues. The CDR3 here is CASSYTRGQGAYNEQFF. CDR3 sequence (DNA): TGTGCCAGCAGTTACACGAGAGGACAGGGGGCTTACAATGAGCAGTTCTTC.

Worth noting for this clone: One end of the junction varies from germline; a read error may be responsible. V usage is TRBV7-2 and J usage is TRBJ2-1; D remains ambiguous. This CDR3 contains 12 residues. CDR1 and CDR2 (germline): SGHTA, FQGNSA. CDR3 nucleotides: TGTGCCAGCACCCCGCTAGGTGGGCGCCCGGTCTTC. Protein: CASTPLGGRPVF. The whole variable domain, filled in from reference TRBV7-2 and TRBJ2-1, reads GAGVSQSPSNKVTEKGKDVELRCDPISGHTALYWYRQSLGQGLEFLIYFQGNSAPDKSGLPSDRFSAERTGGSVSTLTIQRTQQEDSAVYLCASTPLGGRPVFGPGTRLTVL.

The CDR3 DNA reads as TGTGCCAGCAGTTCCTCCTGGCTACCGCTTAACTATGGCTACACCTTC. As protein: CASSSSWLPLNYGYTF. V and J are TRBV6-2 or TRBV6-3 and TRBJ1-2; D unclear. CDR3 length: 16 residues. The V gene's germline CDR1 is MNHEY and CDR2 SVGEGT. Trimming took 4 bases from V and 1 from J, leaving 16 bases between them.

The CDR3 is CASSLTLADTQYF. The CDR3 DNA sequence: TGTGCCAGCAGCTTAACACTGGCAGATACGCAGTATTTT. The chain joins TRBV7-3 to TRBJ2-3; D is uncertain. Germline V lookup: CDR1 SGHTA, CDR2 FQGTGA. Deletions cut 0 bases from V and 4 bases from J, with 5 bases between. The CDR3 sequence is 13 residues long.

The CDR3, as DNA: TGTGCCAGTAGTATTCAGGGAATCGGCACTGAAGCTTTCTTT. Its translation is CASSIQGIGTEAFF. The chain employs TRBV19 and TRBJ1-1; possible D gene TRBD1, 5 bases. Trimming pared 3 bases from V and 4 bases from J, leaving 12 bases between. Germline CDR1 and CDR2: LNHDA and SQIVND (reference sequence). CDR3 length: 14 amino acids.

The J gene is TRBJ1-1, the V gene TRBV5-1; D is undetermined. V lost 2 bases, J lost 3 bases, and 8 bases lay in between. Germline loops: CDR1 SGHRS, CDR2 YFSETQ. This CDR3 contains 13 residues. The CDR3 DNA is TGCGCCAGCAGCTTCAGATCCGACACTGAAGCTTTCTTT. Its protein is CASSFRSDTEAFF.